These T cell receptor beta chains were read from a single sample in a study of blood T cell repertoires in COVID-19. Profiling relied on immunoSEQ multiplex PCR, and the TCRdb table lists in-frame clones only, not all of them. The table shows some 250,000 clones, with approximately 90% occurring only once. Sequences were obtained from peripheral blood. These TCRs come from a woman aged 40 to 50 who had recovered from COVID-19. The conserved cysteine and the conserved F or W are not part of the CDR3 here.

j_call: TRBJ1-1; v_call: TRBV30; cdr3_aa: AWGKSRTGIAEAF
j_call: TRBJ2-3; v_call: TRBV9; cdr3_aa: ASSAGGTDTQY
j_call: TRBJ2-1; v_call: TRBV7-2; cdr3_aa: ASSLGAGAYNEQF
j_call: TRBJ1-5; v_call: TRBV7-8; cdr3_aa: ASSPTGYSNQPQH
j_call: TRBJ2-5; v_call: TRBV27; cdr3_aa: ASSFQGGSETQY
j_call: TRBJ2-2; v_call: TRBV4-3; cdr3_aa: ASSQRTAGDTGELF
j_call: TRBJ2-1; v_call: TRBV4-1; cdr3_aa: ASSQSGGRGSLHEQF
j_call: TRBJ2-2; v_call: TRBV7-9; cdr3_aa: ASSPRDRANTGELF
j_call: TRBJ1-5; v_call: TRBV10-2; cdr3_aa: ASLRTGGQPQH
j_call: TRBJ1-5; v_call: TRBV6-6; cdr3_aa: ASSYWPDSNQPQH
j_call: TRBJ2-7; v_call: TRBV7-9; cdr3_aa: ASGLAGVGVGEQY
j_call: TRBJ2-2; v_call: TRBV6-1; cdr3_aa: ASSEAVPWRSANTGELF
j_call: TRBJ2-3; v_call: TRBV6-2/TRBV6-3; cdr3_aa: ASSLPRWTSGTTDTQY
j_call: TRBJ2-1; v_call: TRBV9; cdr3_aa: ASSVGARGGGGNEQF
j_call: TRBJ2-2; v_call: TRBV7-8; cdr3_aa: ASSPGGELF
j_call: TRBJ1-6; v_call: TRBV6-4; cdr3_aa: ASSEQEYNSPLH
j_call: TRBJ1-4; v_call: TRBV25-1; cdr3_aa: ASGAAEKLF
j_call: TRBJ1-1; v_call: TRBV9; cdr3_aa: ASSRGGGNTEAF
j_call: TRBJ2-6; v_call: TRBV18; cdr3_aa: ASSPTRGANVLT
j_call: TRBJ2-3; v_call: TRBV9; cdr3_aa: ASSVEPLLTPSTDTQY
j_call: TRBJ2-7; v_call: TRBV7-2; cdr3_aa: ASSLRRIGGEQY
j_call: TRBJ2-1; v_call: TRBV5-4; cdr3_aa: ASSLGLAGYNEQF
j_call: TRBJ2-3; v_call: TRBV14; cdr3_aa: ASSPRRVDTQY
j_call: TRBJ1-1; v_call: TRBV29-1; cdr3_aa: SATDEGGGTEAF
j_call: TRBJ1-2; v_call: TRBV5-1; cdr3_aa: ASSLDLELANYGYT
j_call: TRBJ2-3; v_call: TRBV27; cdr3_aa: ASRGGGRKTDTQY
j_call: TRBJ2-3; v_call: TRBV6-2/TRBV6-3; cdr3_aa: ASSKPGLAGAGGTQY
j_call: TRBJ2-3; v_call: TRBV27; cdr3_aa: ASTPGTRGDTQY
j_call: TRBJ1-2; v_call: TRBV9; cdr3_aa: ASSARGAGQTYGYT
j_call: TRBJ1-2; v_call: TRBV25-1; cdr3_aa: ASYGDRELVT
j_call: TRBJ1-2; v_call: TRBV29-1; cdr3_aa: SVGQDPNYGYT
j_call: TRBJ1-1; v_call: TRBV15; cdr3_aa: ATSKRNTEAF
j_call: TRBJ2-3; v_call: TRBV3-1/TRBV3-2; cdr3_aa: ASSQSPPGLAGGPADTQY
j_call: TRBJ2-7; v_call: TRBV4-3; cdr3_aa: ASSQVGAEQY
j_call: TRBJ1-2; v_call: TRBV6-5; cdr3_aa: ASRTRSTSNYGYT
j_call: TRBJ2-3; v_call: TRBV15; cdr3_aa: ATSRPSGHTDTQY
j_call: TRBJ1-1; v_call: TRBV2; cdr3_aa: ASHRDSNTEAF
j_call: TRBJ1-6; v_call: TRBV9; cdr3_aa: ASSVTGQAHEALH
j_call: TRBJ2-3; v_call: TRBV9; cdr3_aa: ASSVGVGMRTDTQY
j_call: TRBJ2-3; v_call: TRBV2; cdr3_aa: ASSEARGGVDTQY
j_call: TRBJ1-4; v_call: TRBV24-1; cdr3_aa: ATSDPGTGAEKLF
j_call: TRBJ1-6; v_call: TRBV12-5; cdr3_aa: ASGLVRDSNSPLH
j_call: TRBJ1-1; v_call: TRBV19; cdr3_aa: ASTTRRNRGNTEAF
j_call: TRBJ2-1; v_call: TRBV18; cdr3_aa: ASSPAPSGNNEQF
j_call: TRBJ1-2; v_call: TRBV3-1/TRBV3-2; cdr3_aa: ASTAGGEGYT
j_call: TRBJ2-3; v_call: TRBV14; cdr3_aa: ASSQWGGQGAPQY
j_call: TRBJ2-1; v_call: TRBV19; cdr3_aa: ASTRREPYNEQF
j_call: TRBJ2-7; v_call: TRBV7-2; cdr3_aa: ASRRGQDYEQY
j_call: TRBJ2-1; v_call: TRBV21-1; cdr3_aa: ASSNGGGYNEQF
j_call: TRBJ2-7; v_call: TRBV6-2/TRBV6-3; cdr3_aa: ASSYPGSAYEQY